This T cell receptor beta chain was captured in a study of T cell responses to AZD1222 COVID-19 vaccine. Notes on the study in general: Females outnumbered males among donors, who were mostly white British; clonal diversity was possibly underestimated. It was only six AZD1222 recipients who were seropositive at baseline. As reported, nearly half of all spike-specific TCRs target variant regions that are unmutated.

This CDR3 contains 12 residues. Trimming removed 3 bases from V and 6 bases from J, with 9 bases in between. Germline V gives CDR1 SGHNT, CDR2 YYREEE (reference sequence). Using immunoSEQ multiplex PCR, the repertoire was profiled, and TCRdb retains in-frame clones only, with some absent. The data contain fewer than 110,000 clones, around 83% of them singletons. As to this clone: Its specificity is not known.

The sample was peripheral blood, taken on day 0 of AZD1222 vaccination. The chain links TRBV5-4 to TRBJ1-1, with a possible D match to TRBD1 (5 bases). The clonotype originates from an adult in good health. The CDR3 protein is CASSWGSAEAFF. In DNA, the CDR3 is TGTGCCAGCAGCTGGGGCTCGGCTGAAGCTTTCTTT.